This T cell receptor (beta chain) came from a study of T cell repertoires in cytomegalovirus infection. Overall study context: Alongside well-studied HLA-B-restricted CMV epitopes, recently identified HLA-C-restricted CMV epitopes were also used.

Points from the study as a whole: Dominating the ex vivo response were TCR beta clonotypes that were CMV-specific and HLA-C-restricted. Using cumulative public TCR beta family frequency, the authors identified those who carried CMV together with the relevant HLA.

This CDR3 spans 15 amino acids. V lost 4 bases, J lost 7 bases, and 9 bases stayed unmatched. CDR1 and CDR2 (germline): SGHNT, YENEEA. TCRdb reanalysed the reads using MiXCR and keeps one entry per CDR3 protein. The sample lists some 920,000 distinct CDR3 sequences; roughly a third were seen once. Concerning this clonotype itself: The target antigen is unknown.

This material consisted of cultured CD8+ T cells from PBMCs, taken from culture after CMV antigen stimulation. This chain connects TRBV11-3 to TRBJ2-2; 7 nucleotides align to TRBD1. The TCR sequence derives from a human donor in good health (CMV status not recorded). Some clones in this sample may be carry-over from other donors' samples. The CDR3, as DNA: TGTGCCAGCAGCTCGTCCGACAGGGTGAGCGGGGAGCTGTTTTTT. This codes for CASSSSDRVSGELFF.